Presented here are 18 T cell receptor beta chains from one specimen sequenced in a study of blood T cells in healthy people across ages. The use of a sample-barcoded 5' primer and a J-beta primer mix characterized a second PCR of roughly 7 to 11 cycles. One entry per CDR3 protein results from TCRdb running MiXCR on the 5' RACE reads. Counted here are hundreds of thousands of distinct CDR3 sequences, around 50% occurring once; the ten biggest clones make up roughly 24%. Sequencing used blood. Every receptor here comes from a middle-aged man in good health.

This clonotype was found a few times. J is TRBJ2-7 and V is TRBV11-3, with D uncertain. CDR3 length: 12 residues. The germline V gene has CDR1 SGHNT and CDR2 YENEEA. V dropped 1 base and J dropped 5 bases, with 6 bases sitting between them. CDR3 nucleotides: TGTGCCAGCAGCTTAGTAGGCCACGAGCAGTACTTC. The encoded protein is CASSLVGHEQYF. Drawing the rest from reference TRBV11-3 and TRBJ2-7, the complete variable domain is EAGVVQSPRYKIIEKKQPVAFWCNPISGHNTLYWYLQNLGQGPELLIRYENEEAVDDSQLPKDRFSAERLKGVDSTLKIQPAELGDSAVYLCASSLVGHEQYFGPGTRLTVT.

The chain links TRBV7-2 to TRBJ2-5; 12 nucleotides agree with TRBD2. Trimming cost V 0 bases and J 10 bases; bases outside gene matches: 6. The CDR3 sequence is 15 residues long. Germline CDR1 reads SGHTA; CDR2 reads FQGNSA. The DNA of the CDR3 is TGTGCCAGCAGCTTAGCGACTAGCGGGAGCCTCATCCAGTACTTC. Residues: CASSLATSGSLIQYF.

The chain uses TRBV11-1 and TRBJ2-5; D tentatively fits TRBD1 or TRBD2 (5 bases each). Trimming cost V 1 base and J 0 bases, with 18 bases left between them. The CDR3 runs 18 residues. Germline CDR1 SGHAT, CDR2 FQDESV (reference sequence). For the CDR3, the DNA is TGTGCCAGCAGCTTAGGGGACCCGACGACGTGGTACCAAGAGACCCAGTACTTC. Its translation: CASSLGDPTTWYQETQYF. Based on the CDR3 plus reference TRBV11-1 and TRBJ2-5, the full variable domain is EAEVAQSPRYKITEKSQAVAFWCDPISGHATLYWYRQILGQGPELLVQFQDESVVDDSQLPKDRFSAERLKGVDSTLKIQPAELGDSAMYLCASSLGDPTTWYQETQYFGPGTRLLVL.

The chain joins TRBV20-1 to TRBJ2-7; D gene uncertain. The CDR3 extends over 15 amino acids. With 0 bases removed from V and 6 bases from J, the gap between germline ends came to 18 bases. Germline CDR1 reads DFQATT; CDR2 reads SNEGSKA (reference sequence). CDR3 residues: CSARDPATDPTEQYF. CDR3 sequence (DNA): TGCAGTGCTAGAGATCCTGCGACTGATCCTACCGAGCAGTACTTC.

The chain has TRBV7-9 and TRBJ2-6, with no clear D. This CDR3 region has 16 residues. V lost 3 bases, J lost 0 bases, and 9 bases lay in between. Germline V gene sequence: CDR1 SEHNR, CDR2 FQNEAQ (reference sequence). DNA for the CDR3: TGTGCCAGCAGCTTGCGACGTCCCTCTGGGGCCAACGTCCTGACTTTC. It is translated as CASSLRRPSGANVLTF.

This clonotype was detected a few times. This sequence joins TRBV27 and TRBJ2-5; possible D gene TRBD2, 5 bases. The end of the DNA fits TRBJ2-7 better, so the J call may be wrong. The CDR3 covers 14 residues. The germline CDR1 and CDR2 sequences are MNHEY and SMNVEV (reference sequence). This CDR3 reads CASSPVRGGHEQYF. CDR3 bases: TGTGCCAGCAGCCCCGTCCGGGGTGGGCACGAGCAGTACTTC.

The chain uses TRBV25-1 and TRBJ1-5; D is ambiguous. The V end lost 4 bases, the J end lost 7 bases, and 14 bases lay between the germline ends. CDR1 and CDR2 (germline): MGHDK, SYGVNS. The CDR3 has 14 amino acids. The CDR3: CASSGRGPRQPQHF. The CDR3, as DNA: TGTGCCAGCAGTGGCCGGGGTCCACGGCAGCCCCAGCATTTT.

CDR3: CASSTPGLGYNEQFF. Here the CDR3 DNA reads TGTGCCAGCAGCACCCCCGGGCTGGGATACAATGAGCAGTTCTTC. This chain joins TRBV7-9 and TRBJ2-1; no firm D call. V lost 5 bases and J lost 4, with 15 bases in between. Per the germline V gene, CDR1 is SEHNR and CDR2 is FQNEAQ (reference sequence). CDR3 length equals 15 residues.

J is TRBJ2-7 and V is TRBV27; 7 nucleotides align to TRBD1. Trimming cost V 5 bases and J 2 bases; bases outside gene matches: 12. The CDR3 has 16 residues. Germline values: CDR1 MNHEY, CDR2 SMNVEV (reference sequence). The DNA of the CDR3 is TGTGCCAGCAGTCCGCGGACAGGTTTAGGTGCCTACGAGCAGTACTTC. Its translation is CASSPRTGLGAYEQYF.

This clonotype was picked up a small number of times. The V gene is TRBV11-3, the J gene TRBJ2-3; D unresolved. V was clipped by 5 bases and J by 4 bases, with 10 bases between them. This CDR3 is built from 13 residues. The germline CDR1 and CDR2 sequences are SGHNT and YENEEA. CDR3 sequence (DNA): TGTGCCAGCAGCGGTAATGGAGCAGATACGCAGTATTTT. Translating it yields CASSGNGADTQYF.

Only a few counts were recorded for this clonotype. This chain connects TRBV5-6 to TRBJ2-5; 8 bases match TRBD2. The ends lost 5 bases at V and 2 bases at J; junction bases unmatched: 8. The CDR3 has 15 residues. CDR1 is SGHDT, CDR2 YYEEEE, per germline. Written as DNA, the CDR3 is TGTGCCAGCAGGGTTATGTCGGGAGGGCAAGAGACCCAGTACTTC. This translates into CASRVMSGGQETQYF. Looking up the rest from reference TRBV5-6 and TRBJ2-5 gives the full variable domain: DAGVTQSPTHLIKTRGQQVTLRCSPKSGHDTVSWYQQALGQGPQFIFQYYEEEERQRGNFPDRFSGHQFPNYSSELNVNALLLGDSALYLCASRVMSGGQETQYFGPGTRLLVL.

The genes are TRBV27 and TRBJ2-4; perhaps D is TRBD1 or TRBD2 (6 bases each). The J call is in doubt because the DNA end fits TRBJ2-7 better. CDR1 MNHEY and CDR2 SMNVEV come from the germline V gene (reference sequence). CDR3 size: 16 residues. Here the CDR3 DNA reads TGTGCCAGCAGTTTGAATCAGGGGACTGGGGGCTACGAGCAGTACTTC. Translating it yields CASSLNQGTGGYEQYF.

The J gene is TRBJ1-5, the V gene TRBV7-9, with D hard to call. Looked up from germline, CDR1 is SEHNR and CDR2 is FQNEAQ (reference sequence). V dropped 5 bases and J dropped 5 bases, with 10 bases sitting between them. The CDR3 has 13 residues. The CDR3 coding sequence is TGTGCCAGCAGCCAGGCCTCGTATCAGCCCCAGCATTTT. Encoded protein: CASSQASYQPQHF.

This clonotype was found a few times. This rearrangement joins TRBV14 to TRBJ2-7, with 8 bases lining up with TRBD1. CDR1 is SGHDN and CDR2 is FVKESK in the germline V gene. J was trimmed by 3 bases and V by 4 bases; bases with no gene match: 11. The CDR3 runs 16 residues. CDR3 coding DNA: TGTGCCAGCAGCCGGATACCGGGACAGGACATCTACGAGCAGTACTTC. As protein: CASSRIPGQDIYEQYF.

The gene calls are TRBV20-1 and TRBJ2-3; D might be TRBD1 (6 bases). The V and J ends lost 1 base and 10 bases respectively, with 24 bases between them. CDR1 and CDR2 (germline): DFQATT, SNEGSKA (reference sequence). The CDR3 has 16 residues. CDR3 protein: CSARGSGTSFRTAQYF. CDR3 nucleotides: TGCAGTGCTAGAGGGTCCGGGACAAGTTTCAGAACTGCGCAGTATTTT.

This clonotype showed up just a few times. This chain uses TRBV27 with TRBJ1-1, with unresolved D. This CDR3 has 11 residues. Germline lookup yields CDR1 MNHEY and CDR2 SMNVEV (reference sequence). Trimming took off 7 bases at V and 5 bases at J, with 8 bases between the two ends. As DNA, the CDR3 is TGTGCCAGCAAAGGTGGGACTGAAGCTTTCTTT. Translated, it gives CASKGGTEAFF.

The sample holds a few counts of this clonotype. The chain links TRBV7-2 to TRBJ1-4, with TRBD1 as a possible D gene (5 bases). CDR3 length: 15 residues. From germline, CDR1 is SGHTA and CDR2 FQGNSA. Trimming took off 6 bases at V and 8 bases at J, with 19 bases between the two ends. CDR3 amino acids: CASSIAGTGGEKLFF. The CDR3, as DNA: TGTGCCAGCAGTATTGCCGGGACGGGAGGAGAAAAACTGTTTTTT.

The V gene is TRBV2, the J gene TRBJ2-2; 8 bases fit TRBD2. Trimming removed 10 bases from V and 0 bases from J; junction bases left unmatched: 13. From germline, CDR1 is SNHLY and CDR2 FYNNEI. The CDR3 loop spans 17 amino acids. CDR3: CATPGESGGPNTGELFF. The CDR3, as DNA: TGTGCCACACCGGGGGAGAGCGGGGGACCGAACACCGGGGAGCTGTTTTTT. Drawing the rest from reference TRBV2 and TRBJ2-2, the complete variable domain is EPEVTQTPSHQVTQMGQEVILRCVPISNHLYFYWYRQILGQKVEFLVSFYNNEISEKSEIFDDQFSVERPDGSNFTLKIRSTKLEDSAMYFCATPGESGGPNTGELFFGEGSRLTVL.